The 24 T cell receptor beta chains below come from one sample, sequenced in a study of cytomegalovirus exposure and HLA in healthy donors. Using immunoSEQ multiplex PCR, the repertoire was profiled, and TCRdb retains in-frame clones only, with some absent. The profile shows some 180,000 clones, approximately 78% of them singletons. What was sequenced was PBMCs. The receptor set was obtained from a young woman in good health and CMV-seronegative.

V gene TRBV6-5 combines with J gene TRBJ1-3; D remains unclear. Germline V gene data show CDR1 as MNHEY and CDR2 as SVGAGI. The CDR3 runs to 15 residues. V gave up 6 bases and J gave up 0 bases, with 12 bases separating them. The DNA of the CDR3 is TGTGCCAGCAGCCTAGTACGGAGCTCTGGAAACACCATATATTTT. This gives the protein CASSLVRSSGNTIYF.

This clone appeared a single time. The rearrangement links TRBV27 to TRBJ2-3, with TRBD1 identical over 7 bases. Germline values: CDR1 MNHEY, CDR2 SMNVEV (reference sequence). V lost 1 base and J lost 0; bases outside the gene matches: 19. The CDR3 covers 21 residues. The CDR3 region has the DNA TGTGCCAGCAGTTTATGGTGGGTGGGACAGCCAAACTTTTCTAGCACAGATACGCAGTATTTT. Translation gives CASSLWWVGQPNFSSTDTQYF.

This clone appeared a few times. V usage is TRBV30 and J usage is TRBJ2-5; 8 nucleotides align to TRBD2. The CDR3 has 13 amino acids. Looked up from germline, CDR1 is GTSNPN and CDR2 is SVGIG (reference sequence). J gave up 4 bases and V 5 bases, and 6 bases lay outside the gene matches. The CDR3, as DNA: TGTGCCTGGGGATTAGCGGGATTAGAGACCCAGTACTTC. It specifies CAWGLAGLETQYF.

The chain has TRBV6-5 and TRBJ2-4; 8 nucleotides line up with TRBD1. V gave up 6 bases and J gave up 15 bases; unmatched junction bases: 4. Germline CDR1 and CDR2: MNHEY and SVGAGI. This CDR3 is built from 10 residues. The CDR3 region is CASSGQGMYF. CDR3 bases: TGTGCCAGCAGCGGACAGGGAATGTACTTC.

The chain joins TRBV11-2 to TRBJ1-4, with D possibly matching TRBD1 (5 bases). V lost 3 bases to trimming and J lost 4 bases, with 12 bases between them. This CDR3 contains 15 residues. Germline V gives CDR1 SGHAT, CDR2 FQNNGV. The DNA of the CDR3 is TGTGCCAGCAGCTTGGGGGGGAGATATAATGAAAAACTGTTTTTT. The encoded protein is CASSLGGRYNEKLFF.

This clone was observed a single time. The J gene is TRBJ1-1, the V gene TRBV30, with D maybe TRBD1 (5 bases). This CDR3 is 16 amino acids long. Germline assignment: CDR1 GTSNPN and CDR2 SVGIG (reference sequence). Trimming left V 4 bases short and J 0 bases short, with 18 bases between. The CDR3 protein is CAWIRGGTPMNTEAFF. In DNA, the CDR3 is TGTGCCTGGATACGAGGAGGGACGCCGATGAACACTGAAGCTTTCTTT.

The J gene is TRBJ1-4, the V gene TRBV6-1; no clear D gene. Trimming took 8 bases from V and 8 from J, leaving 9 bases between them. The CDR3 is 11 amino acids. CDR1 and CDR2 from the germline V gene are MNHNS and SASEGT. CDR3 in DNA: TGTGCCAGCGTGAGGTCCGAAAAACTGTTTTTT. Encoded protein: CASVRSEKLFF.

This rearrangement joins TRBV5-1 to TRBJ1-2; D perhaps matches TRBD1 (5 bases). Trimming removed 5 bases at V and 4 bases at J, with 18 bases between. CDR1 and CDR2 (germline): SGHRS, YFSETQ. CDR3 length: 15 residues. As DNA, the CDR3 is TGCGCCAGCAGGAGATGGGGCAGTTTATCCTATGGCTACACCTTC. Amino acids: CASRRWGSLSYGYTF.

Here the CDR3 reads CASSDLTGTIGNEQFF. For the CDR3, the DNA is TGCGCCAGCAGTGATCTTACCGGGACTATAGGGAATGAGCAGTTCTTC. The chain combines TRBV10-2 with TRBJ2-1, with TRBD2 identical over 7 bases. Germline loops: CDR1 WSHSY, CDR2 SAAADI. The CDR3 consists of 16 residues. Losses at the gene ends were 3 bases for V and 7 bases for J; bases not matched to a gene: 12.

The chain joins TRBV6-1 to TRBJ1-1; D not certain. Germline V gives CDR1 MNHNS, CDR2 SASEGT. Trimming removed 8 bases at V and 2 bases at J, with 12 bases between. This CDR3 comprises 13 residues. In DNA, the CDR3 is TGTGCCAGCGGTACGAGGGAAAACACTGAAGCTTTCTTT. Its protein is CASGTRENTEAFF.

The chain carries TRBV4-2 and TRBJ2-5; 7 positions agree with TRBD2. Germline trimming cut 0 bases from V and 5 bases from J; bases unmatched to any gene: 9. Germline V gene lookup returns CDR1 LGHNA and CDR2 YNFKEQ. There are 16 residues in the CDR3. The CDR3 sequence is CASSQDWAGARETQYF. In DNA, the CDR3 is TGTGCCAGCAGCCAAGATTGGGCGGGAGCTAGGGAGACCCAGTACTTC.

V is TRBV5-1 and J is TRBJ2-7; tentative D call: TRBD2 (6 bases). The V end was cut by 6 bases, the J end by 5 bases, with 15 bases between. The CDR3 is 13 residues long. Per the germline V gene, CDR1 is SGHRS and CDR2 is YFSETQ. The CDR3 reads CASNGGTVHEQYF. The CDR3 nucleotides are TGCGCCAGCAATGGCGGGACGGTCCACGAGCAGTACTTC.

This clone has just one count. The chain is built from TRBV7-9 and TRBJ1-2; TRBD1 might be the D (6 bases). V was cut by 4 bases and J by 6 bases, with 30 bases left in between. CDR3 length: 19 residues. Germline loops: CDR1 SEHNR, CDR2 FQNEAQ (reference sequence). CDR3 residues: CASSSFLGLAETGSNGYTF. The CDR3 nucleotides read TGTGCCAGCAGCTCCTTTTTGGGTCTGGCGGAAACAGGGTCAAATGGCTACACCTTC.

CDR3 nucleotide sequence: TGTGCCAGCAGCGTATTATCTAGCGTGGGCACAGATACGCAGTATTTT. Protein product: CASSVLSSVGTDTQYF. The rearrangement links TRBV9 to TRBJ2-3; possible D gene TRBD2, 6 bases. The CDR3 is 16 amino acids. Germline V CDR1 and CDR2: SGDLS, YYNGEE. Trimming removed 1 base at V and 1 base at J, with 13 bases between.

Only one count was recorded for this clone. In DNA form, the CDR3 reads TGTGCCAGCAGCGCGTCACAGGGTGCTAGCACAGATACGCAGTATTTT. Amino acids: CASSASQGASTDTQYF. The V gene is TRBV9, the J gene TRBJ2-3; weak D call: TRBD1 (6 bases). V dropped 3 bases and J dropped 0 bases, with 14 bases sitting between them. Germline lookup yields CDR1 SGDLS and CDR2 YYNGEE. The CDR3 extends over 16 amino acids.

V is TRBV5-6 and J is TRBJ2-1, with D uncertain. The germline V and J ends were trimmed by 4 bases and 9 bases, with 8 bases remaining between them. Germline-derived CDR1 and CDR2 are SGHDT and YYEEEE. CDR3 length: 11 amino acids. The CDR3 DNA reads TGTGCCAGCAGCGTGGCCGGTGAGCAGTTCTTC. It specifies CASSVAGEQFF.

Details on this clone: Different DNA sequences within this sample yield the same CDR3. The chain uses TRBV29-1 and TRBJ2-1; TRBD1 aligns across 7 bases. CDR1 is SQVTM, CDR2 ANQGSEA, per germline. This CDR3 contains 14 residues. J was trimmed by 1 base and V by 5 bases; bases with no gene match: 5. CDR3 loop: CSVTGQTSYNEQFF. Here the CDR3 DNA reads TGCAGCGTTACGGGACAGACATCCTACAATGAGCAGTTCTTC.

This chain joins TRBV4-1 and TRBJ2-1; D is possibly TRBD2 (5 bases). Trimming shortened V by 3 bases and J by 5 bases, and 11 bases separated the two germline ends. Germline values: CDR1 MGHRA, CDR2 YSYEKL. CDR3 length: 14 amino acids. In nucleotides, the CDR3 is TGCGCCAGCAGCCAGAGCGGACTCAACAATGAGCAGTTCTTC. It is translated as CASSQSGLNNEQFF.

CDR3: CASSPGQNNSPLHF. The CDR3 nucleotides read TGTGCCAGTAGTCCCGGACAGAATAATTCACCCCTCCACTTT. This sequence joins TRBV19 and TRBJ1-6, with a tentative D call TRBD1 (6 bases). Germline V gene lookup returns CDR1 LNHDA and CDR2 SQIVND (reference sequence). This CDR3 has 14 amino acids. The V and J ends lost 5 bases and 5 bases respectively, with 10 bases between them.

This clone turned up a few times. DNA of the CDR3: TGTGCCAGCGCCCCCCAGGGGGGAAACACCATATATTTT. It yields the protein CASAPQGGNTIYF. The rearrangement links TRBV5-4 to TRBJ1-3, with D possibly matching TRBD1 (6 bases). The CDR3 is 13 amino acids. V was shortened by 7 bases and J by 4 bases, with 12 bases between the two germline ends. Germline values: CDR1 SGHNT, CDR2 YYREEE (reference sequence).

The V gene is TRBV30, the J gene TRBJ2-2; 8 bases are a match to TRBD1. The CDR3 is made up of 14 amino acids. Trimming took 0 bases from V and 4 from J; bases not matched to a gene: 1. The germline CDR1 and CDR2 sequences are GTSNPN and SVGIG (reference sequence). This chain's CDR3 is CAWSVGQGTGELFF. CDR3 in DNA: TGTGCCTGGAGTGTTGGACAGGGCACCGGGGAGCTGTTTTTT.

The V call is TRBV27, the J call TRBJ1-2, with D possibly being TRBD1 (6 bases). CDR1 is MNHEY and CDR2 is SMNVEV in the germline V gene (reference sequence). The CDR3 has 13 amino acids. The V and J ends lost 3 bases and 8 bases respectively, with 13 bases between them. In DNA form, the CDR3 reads TGTGCCAGCAGTTTCTCAGGGGCGAAGGGCTACACCTTC. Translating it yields CASSFSGAKGYTF.

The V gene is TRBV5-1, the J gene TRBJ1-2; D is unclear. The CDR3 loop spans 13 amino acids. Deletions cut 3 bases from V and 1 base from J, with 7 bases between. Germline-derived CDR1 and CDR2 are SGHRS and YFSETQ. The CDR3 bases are TGCGCCAGCAGCTCTAATGGTAACTATGGCTACACCTTC. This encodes CASSSNGNYGYTF.

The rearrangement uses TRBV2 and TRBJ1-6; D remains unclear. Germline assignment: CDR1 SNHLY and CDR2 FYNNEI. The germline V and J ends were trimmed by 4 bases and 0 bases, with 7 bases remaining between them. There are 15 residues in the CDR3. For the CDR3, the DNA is TGTGCCAGCAGTGGCCCAGGCTCCTATAATTCACCCCTCCACTTT. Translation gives CASSGPGSYNSPLHF.